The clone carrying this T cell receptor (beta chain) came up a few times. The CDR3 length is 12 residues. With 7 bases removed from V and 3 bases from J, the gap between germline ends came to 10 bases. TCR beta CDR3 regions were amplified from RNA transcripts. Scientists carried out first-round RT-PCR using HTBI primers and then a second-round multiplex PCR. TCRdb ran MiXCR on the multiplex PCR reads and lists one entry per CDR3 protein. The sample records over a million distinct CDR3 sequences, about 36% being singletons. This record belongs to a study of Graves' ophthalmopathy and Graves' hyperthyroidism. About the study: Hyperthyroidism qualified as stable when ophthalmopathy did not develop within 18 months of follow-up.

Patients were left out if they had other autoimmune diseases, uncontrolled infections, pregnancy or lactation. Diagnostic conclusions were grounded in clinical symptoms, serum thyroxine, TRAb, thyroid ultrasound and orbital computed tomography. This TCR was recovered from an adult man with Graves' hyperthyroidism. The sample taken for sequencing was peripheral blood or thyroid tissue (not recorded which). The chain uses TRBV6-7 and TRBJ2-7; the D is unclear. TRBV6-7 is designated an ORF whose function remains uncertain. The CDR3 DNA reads TGTGCCAGCAACGTGGCAGTCTACGAGCAGTACTTC. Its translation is CASNVAVYEQYF.